Described below is a single TCR beta chain sequence and its context. Its antigen is unidentified. These data come from a study of chemoradiotherapy in HPV16-positive cancers. Broader study findings: HPV-responsive T-cell expansion during chemoradiotherapy was linked to improved recurrence-free survival in HPV16-positive patients. Only a couple of HPV16-positive patients supplied the functional HPV-specificity definition.

This CDR3 comprises 13 residues. Here immunoSEQ multiplex PCR was the method, and the copy in TCRdb shows in-frame clones only, minus some. Among 20,000 to 25,000 clones, over 75% were seen once, and the ten largest hold 2.3%. The specimen was blood, collected from a patient who underwent chemoradiotherapy. This sequence was found in a human donor with HPV-associated anogenital cancer. The rearrangement joins TRBV1 to TRBJ2-1; the table names TRBD2, a call not compared with the DNA. TRBV1 is a known pseudogene. The DNA of the CDR3 is TGCACCAAGAGACTACGGGGAGGCAATGAGCAGTTCTTC. This encodes CTKRLRGGNEQFF.